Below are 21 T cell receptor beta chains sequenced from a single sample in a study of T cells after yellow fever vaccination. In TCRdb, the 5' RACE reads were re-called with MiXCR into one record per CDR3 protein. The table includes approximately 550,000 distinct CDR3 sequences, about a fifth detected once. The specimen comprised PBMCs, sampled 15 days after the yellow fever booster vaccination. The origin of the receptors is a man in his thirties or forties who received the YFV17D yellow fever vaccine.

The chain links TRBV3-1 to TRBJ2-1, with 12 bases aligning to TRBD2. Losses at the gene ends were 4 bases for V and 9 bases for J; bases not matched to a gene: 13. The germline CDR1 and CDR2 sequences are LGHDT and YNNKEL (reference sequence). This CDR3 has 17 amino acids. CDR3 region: CASSRLPGLAGRREQFF. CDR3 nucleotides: TGTGCCAGCAGCCGACTTCCGGGACTAGCGGGCAGACGTGAGCAGTTCTTC.

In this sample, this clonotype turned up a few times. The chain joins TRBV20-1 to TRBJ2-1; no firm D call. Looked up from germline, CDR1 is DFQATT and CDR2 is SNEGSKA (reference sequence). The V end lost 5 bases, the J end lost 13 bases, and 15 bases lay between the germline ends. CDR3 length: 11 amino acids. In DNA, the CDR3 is TGCAGTGCTGACCGCTTAGCCGATCAGTTCTTC. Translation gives CSADRLADQFF.

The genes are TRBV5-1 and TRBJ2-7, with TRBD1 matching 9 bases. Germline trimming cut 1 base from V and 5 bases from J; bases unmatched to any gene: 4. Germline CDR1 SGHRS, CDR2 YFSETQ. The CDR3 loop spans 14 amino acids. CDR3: CASSLSGQGNEQYF. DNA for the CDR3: TGCGCCAGCAGCTTGTCGGGACAGGGTAACGAGCAGTACTTC.

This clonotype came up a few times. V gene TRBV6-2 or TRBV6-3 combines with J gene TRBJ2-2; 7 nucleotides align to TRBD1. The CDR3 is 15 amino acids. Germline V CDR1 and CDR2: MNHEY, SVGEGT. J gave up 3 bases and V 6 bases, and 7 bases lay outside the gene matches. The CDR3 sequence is CASRRYRGDTGELFF. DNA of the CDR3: TGTGCCAGCAGAAGGTACAGGGGAGACACCGGGGAGCTGTTTTTT.

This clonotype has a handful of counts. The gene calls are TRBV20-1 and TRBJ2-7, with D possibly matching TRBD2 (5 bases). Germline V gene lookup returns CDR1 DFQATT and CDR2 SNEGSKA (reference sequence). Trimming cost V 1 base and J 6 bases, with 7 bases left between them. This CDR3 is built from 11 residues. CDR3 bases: TGCAGTGCTAGAGTGGCGGGCGAGCAGTACTTC. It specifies CSARVAGEQYF.

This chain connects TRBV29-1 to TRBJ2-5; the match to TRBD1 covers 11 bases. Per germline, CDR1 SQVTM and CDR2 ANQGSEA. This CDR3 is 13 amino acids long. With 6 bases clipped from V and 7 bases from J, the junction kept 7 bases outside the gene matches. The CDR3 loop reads CSVRTGGEGTQYF. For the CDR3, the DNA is TGCAGCGTCCGGACAGGGGGCGAAGGGACCCAGTACTTC.

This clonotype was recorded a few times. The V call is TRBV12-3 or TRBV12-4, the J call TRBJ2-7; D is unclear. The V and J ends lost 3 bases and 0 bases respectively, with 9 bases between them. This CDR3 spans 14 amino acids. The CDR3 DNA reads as TGTGCCAGCAGTTTCCCACCGCTCTCCTACGAGCAGTACTTC. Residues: CASSFPPLSYEQYF.

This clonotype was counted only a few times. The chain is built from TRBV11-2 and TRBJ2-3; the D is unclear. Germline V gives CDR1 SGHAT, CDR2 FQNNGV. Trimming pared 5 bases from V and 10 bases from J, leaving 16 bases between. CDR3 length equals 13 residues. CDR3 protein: CASSASRNNPQYF. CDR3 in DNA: TGTGCCAGCAGCGCAAGCAGGAACAACCCGCAGTATTTT.

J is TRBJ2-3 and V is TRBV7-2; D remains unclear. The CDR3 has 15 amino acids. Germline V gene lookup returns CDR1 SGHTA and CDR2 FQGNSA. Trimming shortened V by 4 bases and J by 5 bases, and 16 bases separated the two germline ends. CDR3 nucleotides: TGTGCCAGCAGCTCCCAAAGCTCACCCCGAGATACGCAGTATTTT. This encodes CASSSQSSPRDTQYF.

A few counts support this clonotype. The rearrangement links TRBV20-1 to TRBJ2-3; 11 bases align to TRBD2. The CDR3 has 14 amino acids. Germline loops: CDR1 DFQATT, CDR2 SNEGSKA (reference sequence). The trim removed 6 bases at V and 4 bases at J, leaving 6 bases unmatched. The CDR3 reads CSAKLAGVADTQYF. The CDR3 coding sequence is TGCAGTGCCAAACTAGCGGGAGTTGCAGATACGCAGTATTTT.

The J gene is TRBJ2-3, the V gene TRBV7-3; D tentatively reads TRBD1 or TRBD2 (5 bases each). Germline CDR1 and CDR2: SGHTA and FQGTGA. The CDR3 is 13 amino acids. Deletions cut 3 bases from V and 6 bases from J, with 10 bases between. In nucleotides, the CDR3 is TGTGCCAGCAGCTTGGGGGAGTGGGATACGCAGTATTTT. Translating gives CASSLGEWDTQYF.

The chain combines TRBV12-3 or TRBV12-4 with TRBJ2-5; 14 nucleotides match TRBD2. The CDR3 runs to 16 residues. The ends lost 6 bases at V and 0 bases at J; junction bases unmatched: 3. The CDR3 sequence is CASSRLAGGYQETQYF. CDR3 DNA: TGTGCCAGCAGCCGACTAGCGGGAGGGTACCAAGAGACCCAGTACTTC.

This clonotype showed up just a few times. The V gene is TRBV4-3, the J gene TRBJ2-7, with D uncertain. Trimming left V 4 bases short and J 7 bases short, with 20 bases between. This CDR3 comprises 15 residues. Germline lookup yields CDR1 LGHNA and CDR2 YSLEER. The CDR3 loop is CASSLYLDARGEQYF. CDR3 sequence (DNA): TGCGCCAGCAGCCTATACTTGGACGCCCGTGGAGAGCAGTACTTC.

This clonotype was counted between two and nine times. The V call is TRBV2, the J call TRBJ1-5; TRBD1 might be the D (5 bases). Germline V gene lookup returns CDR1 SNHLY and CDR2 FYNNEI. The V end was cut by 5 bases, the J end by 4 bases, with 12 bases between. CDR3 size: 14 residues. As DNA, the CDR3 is TGTGCCAGCAGTACCCGGGGCGCTAATCAGCCCCAGCATTTT. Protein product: CASSTRGANQPQHF. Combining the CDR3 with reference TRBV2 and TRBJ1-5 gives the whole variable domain EPEVTQTPSHQVTQMGQEVILRCVPISNHLYFYWYRQILGQKVEFLVSFYNNEISEKSEIFDDQFSVERPDGSNFTLKIRSTKLEDSAMYFCASSTRGANQPQHFGDGTRLSIL.

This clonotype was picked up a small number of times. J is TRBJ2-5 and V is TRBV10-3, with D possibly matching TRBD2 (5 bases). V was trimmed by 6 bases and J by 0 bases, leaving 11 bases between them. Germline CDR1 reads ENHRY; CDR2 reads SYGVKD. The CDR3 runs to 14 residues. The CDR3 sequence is CAISPGGDQETQYF. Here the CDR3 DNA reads TGTGCCATCAGCCCCGGAGGAGACCAAGAGACCCAGTACTTC.

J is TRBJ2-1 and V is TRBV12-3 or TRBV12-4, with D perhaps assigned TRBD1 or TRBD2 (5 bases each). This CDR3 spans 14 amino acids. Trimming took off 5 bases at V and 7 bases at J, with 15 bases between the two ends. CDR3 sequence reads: CASSAHFGGNEQFF. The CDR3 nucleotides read TGTGCCAGCAGTGCTCATTTTGGGGGAAATGAGCAGTTCTTC.

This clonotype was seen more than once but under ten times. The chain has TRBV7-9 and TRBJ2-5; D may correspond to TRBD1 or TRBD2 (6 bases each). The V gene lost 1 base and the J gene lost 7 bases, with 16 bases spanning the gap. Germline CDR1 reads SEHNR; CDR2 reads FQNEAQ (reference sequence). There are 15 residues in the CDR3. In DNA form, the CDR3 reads TGTGCCAGCAGCTTAGTAACCGGGGGCGCCGGGACCCAGTACTTC. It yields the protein CASSLVTGGAGTQYF.

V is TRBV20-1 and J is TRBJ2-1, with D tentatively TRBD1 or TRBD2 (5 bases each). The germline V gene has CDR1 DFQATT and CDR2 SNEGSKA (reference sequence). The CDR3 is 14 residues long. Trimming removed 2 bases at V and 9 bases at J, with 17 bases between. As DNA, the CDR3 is TGCAGTGCTAGACCACGAGTAAAGAGGGGTGAGCAGTTCTTC. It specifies CSARPRVKRGEQFF.

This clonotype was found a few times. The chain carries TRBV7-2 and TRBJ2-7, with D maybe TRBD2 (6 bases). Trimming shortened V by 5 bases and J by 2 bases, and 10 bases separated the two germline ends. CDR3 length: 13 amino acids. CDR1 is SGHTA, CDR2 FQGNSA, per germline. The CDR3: CASSQDYAYEQYF. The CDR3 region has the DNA TGTGCCAGCAGCCAGGACTATGCCTACGAGCAGTACTTC.

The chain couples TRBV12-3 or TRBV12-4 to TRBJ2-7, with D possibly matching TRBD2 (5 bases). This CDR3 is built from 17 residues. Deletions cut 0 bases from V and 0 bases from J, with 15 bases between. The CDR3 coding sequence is TGTGCCAGCAGTTTAGCGCCTCGAGCGGAAAGCTCCTACGAGCAGTACTTC. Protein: CASSLAPRAESSYEQYF.

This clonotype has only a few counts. Here the CDR3 reads CASSNTWTAYEQYF. The DNA for the CDR3 is TGTGCCAGCAGCAACACGTGGACGGCATACGAGCAGTACTTC. The V and J genes are TRBV11-2 and TRBJ2-7; D gene ambiguous. The CDR3 contains 14 residues. The V end was cut by 5 bases, the J end by 4 bases, with 15 bases between. Germline assignment: CDR1 SGHAT and CDR2 FQNNGV.